What follows describes a single TCR beta chain. This clone came up a few times. Its antigen is still unknown. No base quality values were provided; no much bigger clone lies one nucleotide off. This specimen comes from a study of radiotherapy plus CTLA-4 blockade in lung cancer (dated by TCRdb to the late 2010s). In the study overall: Objective responses occurred in roughly 20% of enrolled patients, and 25% to 40% achieved disease control. Broader findings and caveats from the paper: After treatment with radiotherapy and ipilimumab, TCR clones that originated in tumors expanded in peripheral blood. Early dynamic changes in blood T cell clones, together with increased serum interferon-beta after radiation, were reported as the strongest predictors of response.

The study evaluated CTLA-4 blockade (ipilimumab) given together with focal radiation therapy in patients who had chemo-refractory metastatic non-small-cell lung cancer. Library generation was performed with the immunoSEQ multiplex PCR assay. TCRdb mirrors the immuneACCESS table, restricted to in-frame sequences. Some clones are absent from its copies; in checked studies, under half trace to an unresolved V gene, and the reason for the others is unknown. The sample table records fewer than 45,000 clones; just under 75% of these occur just once. The top ten clonotypes cover approximately 11% of the sample. The germline V gene (reference sequence) supplies CDR1 LNHDA and CDR2 SQIVND. Trimming accounts for 4 bases at V and 5 bases at J, while the number of junction bases matched to no gene is 5. The CDR3, cysteine through phenylalanine, is 14 amino acids long. Only CDR3 DNA remains: 42 bases, in frame from the first base.

The V gene is TRBV19 and the J gene is TRBJ1-1; TRBD1 fits 9 bases in the junction. The material sequenced was peripheral blood, taken from a patient treated with radiotherapy plus ipilimumab. The TCR was taken from a human donor with non-small cell lung cancer who had stable disease on radiotherapy plus ipilimumab. The DNA is as follows: TGTGCCAGTAGTACCCGGGACAGGGTTACTGAAGCTTTCTTT. Its coded protein is CASSTRDRVTEAFF.